A single T cell receptor beta chain is shown here with its context. Antigen unknown. These data originate in a study of T cell responses to AZD1222 COVID-19 vaccine. Study context: Second-dose groups at about 4 or about 12 weeks were pooled. Study-level points and caveats: Nearly half of spike-specific TCRs reportedly target unmutated variant regions. Every sample of the repertoires postdated the peak T cell response. There were mostly white British donors and more females than males, and clonal diversity was possibly underestimated.

V trimming: 4 bases; J trimming: 3 bases; junction bases outside the gene matches: 4. The CDR3 extends over 14 amino acids. Germline loops: CDR1 SGHNT, CDR2 YYREEE (reference sequence). Sequencing was performed with immunoSEQ multiplex PCR; in TCRdb, only in-frame clones are kept and a portion is missing. The repertoire holds some 150,000 clones, with 92% as singletons. The origin of this receptor is an adult in good health. Sequencing used peripheral blood, obtained on day 0 of AZD1222 vaccination. This rearrangement joins TRBV5-4 to TRBJ2-5; 9 positions agree with TRBD1. CDR3 nucleotide sequence: TGTGCCAGCAGCACCAGACAGGGGGAAGAGACCCAGTACTTC. Amino acid sequence: CASSTRQGEETQYF.